One sample yielded the 9 T cell receptor beta chains listed below, sequenced in a study of identical twins. TCRdb reprocessed the 5' RACE reads with MiXCR, giving one entry per CDR3 protein. The sample lists 470,000 or so distinct CDR3 sequences; 20% to 25% were seen once. This sample also belongs to another study, concerning T cells expressing NK-cell markers.

Sequencing was done on a sample of CD4+ T cells sorted from blood. All receptors derive from a woman aged 18 to 35 in good health.

This clonotype was counted only a few times. The rearrangement joins TRBV29-1 to TRBJ2-3; D is unresolved. Germline lookup yields CDR1 SQVTM and CDR2 ANQGSEA. Trimming took off 7 bases at V and 6 bases at J, with 11 bases between the two ends. The CDR3 consists of 11 residues. CDR3 DNA: TGCAGCGCCGGAAAGTGGGATACGCAGTATTTT. Encoded protein: CSAGKWDTQYF.

This clonotype was counted a few times. V usage is TRBV12-3 or TRBV12-4 and J usage is TRBJ2-7; D possibly corresponds to TRBD1 (6 bases). The CDR3 runs to 15 residues. V lost 5 bases to trimming and J lost 4 bases, with 18 bases between them. The CDR3, as DNA: TGTGCCAGCAGTCTTACAGGGTCGCGGGCGTACGAGCAGTACTTC. It specifies CASSLTGSRAYEQYF.

Comment on this clonotype: One end of the junction varies from germline; a read error may be responsible. The chain combines TRBV6-1 with TRBJ2-1; D may be TRBD2 (6 bases). The CDR3 is 13 residues long. Germline-derived CDR1 and CDR2 are MNHNS and SASEGT. DNA for the CDR3: TGTGCCAGCAGTGTGGGCTCACTGGCCGGGGGAGTCTTC. It is translated as CASSVGSLAGGVF.

This clonotype was detected a few times. This chain connects TRBV20-1 to TRBJ1-1, with a tentative D call TRBD1 (5 bases). Germline V gives CDR1 DFQATT, CDR2 SNEGSKA (reference sequence). V shed 4 bases and J shed 4 bases, with 13 bases lying between them. The CDR3 is made up of 13 amino acids. As DNA, the CDR3 is TGCAGTGCTACGGACCAGGGAGGCACTGAAGCTTTCTTT. Translated: CSATDQGGTEAFF.

J is TRBJ2-1 and V is TRBV5-1; D may be TRBD2 (5 bases). V shed 4 bases and J shed 6 bases, with 8 bases lying between them. CDR3 length: 12 residues. Germline CDR1 is SGHRS and CDR2 is YFSETQ. Here the CDR3 DNA reads TGCGCCAGCAGCGTTGCGGGCAATGAGCAGTTCTTC. This translates into CASSVAGNEQFF.

The rearrangement links TRBV10-3 to TRBJ1-2, with TRBD1 matching 11 bases. After removal of 4 bases from V and 4 bases from J, the junction contained 5 bases not matched to a gene. Germline CDR1 and CDR2: ENHRY and SYGVKD. The CDR3 has 15 residues. Here the CDR3 DNA reads TGTGCCATCAGTGTCCCCGGGACAGGGGGCTATGGCTACACCTTC. As protein: CAISVPGTGGYGYTF.

This clonotype came up a few times. V usage is TRBV20-1 and J usage is TRBJ1-4, with a weak D call TRBD1 (6 bases). Germline V gives CDR1 DFQATT, CDR2 SNEGSKA (reference sequence). Deletions cut 6 bases from V and 6 bases from J, with 14 bases between. The CDR3 runs to 13 residues. In DNA, the CDR3 is TGCAGTGCCAGGGGCGTGGCGGATGAAAAACTGTTTTTT. Its protein is CSARGVADEKLFF.

The chain uses TRBV12-3 or TRBV12-4 and TRBJ2-6; D perhaps matches TRBD1 (5 bases). The CDR3 totals 16 residues. The V end lost 3 bases, the J end lost 0 bases, and 9 bases lay between the germline ends. CDR3 protein: CASSFRRGSGANVLTF. The CDR3 bases are TGTGCCAGCAGTTTCCGTAGGGGCTCTGGGGCCAACGTCCTGACTTTC.

The table lists this clonotype with a few counts. V is TRBV7-2 and J is TRBJ1-5, with no clear D. CDR3 length: 13 amino acids. Germline V CDR1 and CDR2: SGHTA, FQGNSA. Trimming removed 2 bases at V and 2 bases at J, with 4 bases between. CDR3 in DNA: TGTGCCAGCAGCTTACAGCGCAATCAGCCCCAGCATTTT. This gives the protein CASSLQRNQPQHF.